Listed here is a single TCR beta chain. Its antigen is not identified. Germline assignment: CDR1 SGHNT and CDR2 YYREEE (reference sequence). The CDR3 spans 15 residues. Trimming stripped 2 bases from V and 8 bases from J, with 14 bases between. The entry originates in a study of graft-versus-host responses after intestinal transplantation. The study, taken as a whole, reports: GvH clones appeared in recipient marrow, some first in ileum or blood. Early post-transplant falls in HvG clones accompanied the peak levels of circulating GvH clones.

Data came from immunoSEQ multiplex PCR; TCRdb stores just in-frame clones and leaves some out. Of around 64,000 clones listed, about 94% are singletons. The source was unstimulated CD4+ T cells sorted from spleen or lymph node cells, collected before transplant. This TCR derives from a human donor who was the organ donor for an intestinal transplant. The chain recombines TRBV5-4 with TRBJ1-6; D is uncertain. The CDR3 DNA reads TGTGCCAGCAGCTTCACCATCGGGGATCATTCACCCCTCCACTTT. Its protein is CASSFTIGDHSPLHF.